This record concerns one T cell receptor (beta chain) sequence. Which antigen it targets is not known. No much larger clone is present one base from it, and per-base qualities are unavailable. V ends up 4 bases short and J 5 bases short, with an unmatched junction base count of 6. For CDR1 and CDR2, the germline V gene lists SGHRS and YFSETQ. Inclusive of the bounding cysteine and phenylalanine, the CDR3 is 14 residues long. Only the CDR3 DNA is retained, 42 bases long and in frame from the first base. These data belong to a study of blood T cell repertoires in COVID-19 (dated by TCRdb to 2020 to 2022). Regarding the research as a whole: Samples from collaborators originated in the United States, Italy and Spain and spanned both the acute and convalescent phases of COVID-19. Sample metadata almost always included a de-identified subject ID, COVID-19 status, age in years and sex. Deeply sampled blood TCRbeta repertoires from subjects exposed to, actively infected with, or recovered from COVID-19 were included in the dataset. The prospective study material was composed of cDNA or gDNA derived from T cells, B-cell-depleted T cells, or PBMCs. The repertoires were released in a freely available public database meant as a resource for research on the immune response to SARS-CoV-2. Where available, HLA class I and class II types were obtained from metadata supplied by the sample provider rather than from assay-based typing. The samples were drawn from the first 160 participants of the ongoing ImmuneRACE study and from more than 1,000 subjects provided by 6 global collaborators. What the study reported, not specific to this receptor: The quantity of clinical and demographic metadata differed by source and by participant and was supplied without curation.

TCRbeta CDR3 regions were amplified from genomic DNA using the immunoSEQ Assay, a bias-controlled multiplex PCR. The paper's processing steps were these. Nucleated cell counts per sample were estimated from amplification of reference gene primers within the assay. Sequence reads were collapsed and filtered to measure the absolute abundance of every unique TCRbeta CDR3 rearrangement. Productive Simpson clonality was computed per sample as the square root of Simpson's diversity index over productive rearrangements. TCRdb retrieved this table from immuneACCESS and kept in-frame rearrangements only. Not all clones are present; in checked studies, unresolved V genes account for under half, and no reason is known for the remainder. The D gene and trimming were derived from the DNA, and the V and J assignments and clone size from that table. For this sample there are roughly 66,000 clones; 80% to 85% appear just once. Approximately 4.1% of the sample is held by the ten biggest clonotypes.

Each collaborating institution followed its own protocols to collect whole blood in K2EDTA tubes. For TCRbeta analysis, collaborator samples were shipped as frozen whole blood, as isolated PBMCs, or as DNA extracted from either sample type. The sequence was obtained from a woman in her sixties with acute or convalescent COVID-19. Material: peripheral blood. The chain is assembled from TRBV5-1 and TRBJ2-3, and 8 junctional nucleotides match TRBD1. This receptor carries the CDR3 CASSRGQGGDTQYF. In nucleotides, the sequence is TGCGCCAGCAGCCGAGGACAGGGAGGAGATACGCAGTATTTT.